One and the same sample provided the 8 T cell receptor beta chains below, sequenced in a study of blood T cell repertoires in COVID-19 (dated by TCRdb to 2019 to 2021). The library was made by the immunoSEQ multiplex PCR assay. The table was pulled from immuneACCESS by TCRdb, which kept in-frame rearrangements only. Such tables lose some clones; where checked, under half of the loss comes from unresolved V genes, and the rest has no known cause. Within this sample are 140,000 or so clones, with approximately 80% of them counted one time only. Jointly, the top ten make up about 9.2% of the sample. What was sequenced was PBMCs or T cells enriched from blood (not recorded which). The receptors derive from a man aged 50-60 years who had recovered from COVID-19.

The CDR3 reads CASSPGTGYNEQFF. The CDR3 bases are TGTGCCAGCAGTCCCGGGACTGGATACAATGAGCAGTTCTTC. The J gene is TRBJ2-1, the V gene TRBV27; the D gene is possibly TRBD2 (6 bases). Per germline, CDR1 MNHEY and CDR2 SMNVEV (reference sequence). The V and J ends lost 5 bases and 4 bases respectively, with 12 bases between them. The CDR3 length is 14 residues.

The V and J genes are TRBV14 and TRBJ1-6; the match to TRBD1 covers 7 bases. The CDR3 length is 13 residues. CDR1 is SGHDN and CDR2 is FVKESK in the germline V gene. J gave up 7 bases and V 5 bases, and 2 bases lay outside the gene matches. CDR3 sequence: CASSEQGNSPLHF. CDR3 in DNA: TGTGCCAGCAGCGAACAGGGGAATTCACCCCTCCACTTT.

The sample holds a few counts of this clone. The V call is TRBV5-8, the J call TRBJ2-7; 8 bases are shared with TRBD1. Germline lookup yields CDR1 SGHTS and CDR2 YDEGEE. This CDR3 region has 14 residues. V was pared by 4 bases and J by 0 bases, with 3 bases of the junction left unmatched. CDR3: CASSRTGSSYEQYF. The CDR3 DNA follows: TGTGCCAGCAGCAGGACAGGGAGCTCCTACGAGCAGTACTTC. Full variable domain (missing parts from reference TRBV5-8 and TRBJ2-7): EAGVTQSPTHLIKTRGQQATLRCSPISGHTSVYWYQQALGLGLQFLLWYDEGEERNRGNFPPRFSGRQFPNYSSELNVNALELEDSALYLCASSRTGSSYEQYFGPGTRLTVT.

V usage is TRBV2 and J usage is TRBJ2-6; D perhaps matches TRBD2 (5 bases). Trimming left V 4 bases short and J 1 base short, with 8 bases between. This CDR3 contains 15 residues. CDR1 is SNHLY and CDR2 is FYNNEI in the germline V gene. CDR3 in amino acids: CASSVGGSGANVLTF. The CDR3 DNA sequence: TGTGCCAGCAGTGTTGGAGGATCTGGGGCCAACGTCCTGACTTTC.

This clone has just a few counts. The CDR3: CASSMLGSGGSSYEQYF. For the CDR3, the DNA is TGTGCCAGTAGTATGCTCGGATCGGGGGGATCCTCCTACGAGCAGTACTTC. The gene calls are TRBV19 and TRBJ2-7; TRBD2 matches at 7 bases. CDR1 is LNHDA, CDR2 SQIVND, per germline (reference sequence). V lost 3 bases and J lost 0; bases outside the gene matches: 11. CDR3 length equals 17 residues.

The chain carries TRBV7-6 and TRBJ1-5, with 9 bases fitting TRBD1. J lost 2 bases, V lost 3 bases, and 5 bases had no gene match. The CDR3 sequence is 16 residues long. Germline lookup yields CDR1 SGHVS and CDR2 FNYEAQ. CDR3 in DNA: TGTGCCAGCAGCTTGGAACAGGGGGCGGGCAATCAGCCCCAGCATTTT. As protein: CASSLEQGAGNQPQHF.

The chain joins TRBV27 to TRBJ1-6, with a tentative D call TRBD1 (6 bases). The germline CDR1 and CDR2 sequences are MNHEY and SMNVEV (reference sequence). The CDR3 totals 15 residues. Trimming pared 4 bases from V and 5 bases from J, leaving 12 bases between. In DNA, the CDR3 is TGTGCCAGCAGTTACAATCAGGGGAATAATTCACCCCTCCACTTT. Amino acid sequence: CASSYNQGNNSPLHF.

CDR3 loop: CASSPGVDTIYF. As DNA, the CDR3 is TGTGCCAGCAGCCCAGGGGTGGACACCATATATTTT. V and J are TRBV12-3 or TRBV12-4 and TRBJ1-3; possibly TRBD1 for D (6 bases). The V and J ends lost 6 bases and 8 bases respectively, with 11 bases between them. CDR3 size: 12 residues.